This entry concerns a single TCR beta chain. What it binds is not known. Distinct nucleotide sequences in the sample also encode this CDR3. The germline CDR1 and CDR2 sequences are KGHSH and LQKENI. The V and J ends lost 3 bases and 4 bases respectively, with 5 bases between them. CDR3 length: 12 residues. This sample is drawn from a study of beta chain features in type 1 diabetes. Expressed TCRB transcripts were sequenced because the isolated RNA had all been reverse transcribed beforehand. Data came from immunoSEQ multiplex PCR; TCRdb stores just in-frame clones and leaves some out. The sample shows about 200,000 clones, 11% of them seen only once. Study-wide points: PCR, the amplification step, might favor shorter templates, equally in patients and controls.

The gene calls are TRBV18 and TRBJ2-3; D is unresolved. The origin of this receptor is a man between 18 and 35 years old in good health. The sequencing input was central memory CD4+ T cells from blood. CDR3 nucleotides: TGTGCCAGCTCACCGACTCCAGATACGCAGTATTTT. This sequence encodes CASSPTPDTQYF.